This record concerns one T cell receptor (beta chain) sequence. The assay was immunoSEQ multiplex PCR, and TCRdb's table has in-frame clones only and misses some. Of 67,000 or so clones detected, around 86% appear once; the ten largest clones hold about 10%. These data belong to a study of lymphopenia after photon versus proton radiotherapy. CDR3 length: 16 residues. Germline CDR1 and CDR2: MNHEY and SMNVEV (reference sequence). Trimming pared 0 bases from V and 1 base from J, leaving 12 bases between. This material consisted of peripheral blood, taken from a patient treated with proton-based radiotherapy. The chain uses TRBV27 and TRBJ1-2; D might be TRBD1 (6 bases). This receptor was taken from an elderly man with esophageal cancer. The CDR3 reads CASSLSAGVNNYGYTF. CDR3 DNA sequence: TGTGCCAGCAGTTTATCGGCAGGGGTAAATAACTATGGCTACACCTTC.